Below, one TCR beta chain is given with its context. After removal of 2 bases from V and 1 base from J, the junction contained 2 bases not matched to a gene. This CDR3 comprises 14 residues. In germline, CDR1 is GTSNPN, CDR2 SVGIG (reference sequence). Sequencing used cDNA as its template, made by extracting RNA and reverse transcribing it. Produced via immunoSEQ multiplex PCR; TCRdb's table is partial and in-frame only. The table includes fewer than 250,000 clones, over 40% detected once. The sample originates from a study of CD8+ T cells in alopecia areata. Noted treatment: oral pan-JAK inhibitor, 5-10 mg twice daily.

Sequenced here: CD4+ T cells sorted from blood, sampled at roughly week 36, from a patient treated with tofacitinib. The origin of this receptor is a human donor with alopecia areata. The rearrangement joins TRBV30 to TRBJ2-1; 7 bases agree with TRBD2. The CDR3 loop is CAWSSGGSYNEQFF. The CDR3 bases are TGTGCCTGGAGTTCGGGGGGTTCCTACAATGAGCAGTTCTTC.